Each of the 12 T cell receptor beta chains below was sequenced from the same sample in a study of cytomegalovirus exposure and HLA in healthy donors. PCR primers comprised 60 Vbeta and 13 Jbeta primers. Data came from immunoSEQ multiplex PCR; TCRdb stores just in-frame clones and leaves some out. Recorded for this sample: some 110,000 clones. The sample taken for sequencing was PBMCs. Receptors originate from a man younger than 45 in good health and CMV-seronegative.

CDR3 amino acids: CASSPAGETQYF. The DNA of the CDR3 is TGTGCCAGCTCACCAGCGGGGGAGACCCAGTACTTC. The chain employs TRBV18 and TRBJ2-5; perhaps TRBD2 as D (6 bases). The CDR3 is made up of 12 amino acids. Per the germline V gene, CDR1 is KGHSH and CDR2 is LQKENI. Trimming took off 2 bases at V and 5 bases at J, with 6 bases between the two ends.

The V gene is TRBV4-1, the J gene TRBJ1-3, with D possibly TRBD1 on 5 matching bases. Trimming shortened V by 1 base and J by 0 bases, and 13 bases separated the two germline ends. CDR1 is MGHRA, CDR2 YSYEKL, per germline. This CDR3 has 17 residues. The CDR3 sequence is CASSQVPGISSGNTIYF. The CDR3 bases are TGCGCCAGCAGCCAAGTACCAGGGATCTCCTCTGGAAACACCATATATTTT.

The chain has TRBV6-5 and TRBJ2-7; 9 nucleotides align to TRBD1. The J segment lost 3 bases and the V segment lost 0 bases, leaving 3 bases of the junction unmatched. CDR1 is MNHEY and CDR2 is SVGAGI in the germline V gene. The CDR3 has 15 amino acids. The CDR3 DNA is TGTGCCAGCAGTTACTCGATGGGACAGGGCTACGAGCAGTACTTC. Residues: CASSYSMGQGYEQYF.

A word on this clone: An end of the junction does not agree with germline; a read error may underlie this. The CDR3 DNA sequence: TGTGCCGGCAGCTTAGCGCAGGGGGCTAACACCATATATTTT. It is translated as CAGSLAQGANTIYF. The V gene is TRBV7-2, the J gene TRBJ1-3; 8 bases map to TRBD1. Germline CDR1 reads SGHTA; CDR2 reads FQGNSA. This CDR3 is 14 amino acids long.

This chain connects TRBV6-5 to TRBJ1-2, with D possibly matching TRBD1 (5 bases). The CDR3 has 14 amino acids. Germline CDR1 reads MNHEY; CDR2 reads SVGAGI. Trimming pared 6 bases from V and 3 bases from J, leaving 14 bases between. In nucleotides, the CDR3 is TGTGCCAGCAGCGCGGGGGGAGTCGACTATGGCTACACCTTC. As protein: CASSAGGVDYGYTF.

A word on this clone: Within the sample, other DNA sequences also encode this same CDR3. The rearrangement links TRBV2 to TRBJ2-3, with D possibly being TRBD2 (5 bases). Germline assignment: CDR1 SNHLY and CDR2 FYNNEI. This CDR3 has 20 residues. V was trimmed by 5 bases and J by 3 bases, leaving 30 bases between them. CDR3: CASSSKFPGGGFLGTDTQYF. CDR3 coding DNA: TGTGCCAGCAGTTCTAAATTCCCAGGAGGCGGGTTCTTGGGGACAGATACGCAGTATTTT.

V is TRBV5-4 and J is TRBJ2-7; maybe TRBD1 (6 bases). CDR1 and CDR2 from the germline V gene are SGHNT and YYREEE (reference sequence). There are 14 residues in the CDR3. Trimming shortened V by 3 bases and J by 0 bases, and 10 bases separated the two germline ends. In DNA, the CDR3 is TGTGCCAGCAGCTCCCCAGGGGTCTCCTACGAGCAGTACTTC. This gives the protein CASSSPGVSYEQYF.

The chain joins TRBV6-5 to TRBJ1-2; TRBD1 agrees at 9 bases. V was pared by 4 bases and J by 8 bases, with 5 bases of the junction left unmatched. This CDR3 has 13 residues. Germline values: CDR1 MNHEY, CDR2 SVGAGI. This chain's CDR3 is CASSSGTGRGYTF. The CDR3 DNA reads TGTGCCAGCAGTTCCGGGACAGGGCGCGGCTACACCTTC.

The rearrangement joins TRBV5-4 to TRBJ1-4; D is possibly TRBD1 (6 bases). The V gene's germline CDR1 is SGHNT and CDR2 YYREEE (reference sequence). CDR3 size: 17 residues. V lost 5 bases, J lost 8 bases, and 25 bases lay in between. The CDR3 DNA reads TGTGCCAGCAGGGCCGGACAGAACGCATGGGTACGCGAAAAACTGTTTTTT. It translates to CASRAGQNAWVREKLFF.

The chain joins TRBV28 to TRBJ2-2, with 8 bases that match TRBD1. Trimming at V came to 5 bases and at J to 2 bases, leaving 7 bases not matched to a gene. From germline, CDR1 is MDHEN and CDR2 SYDVKM. The CDR3 is 16 residues long. The CDR3 protein is CASSGFDRGNTGELFF. For the CDR3, the DNA is TGTGCCAGCAGTGGATTCGACAGGGGTAACACCGGGGAGCTGTTTTTT.

The chain combines TRBV7-9 with TRBJ2-5; 8 bases fit TRBD2. The DNA end is a closer match to TRBJ2-7, so the J assignment may be wrong. The CDR3 is 15 amino acids. CDR1 is SEHNR, CDR2 FQNEAQ, per germline (reference sequence). The CDR3 sequence is CATQRGPGGTYEQYF. The DNA of the CDR3 is TGTGCCACCCAGCGGGGGCCCGGGGGTACCTACGAGCAGTACTTC.

This chain links TRBV7-8 with TRBJ1-4, with a weak D call TRBD1 (6 bases). This CDR3 comprises 15 residues. V shed 4 bases and J shed 0 bases, with 9 bases lying between them. Germline lookup yields CDR1 SGHVS and CDR2 FQNEAQ. Here the CDR3 reads CASSSGTTTNEKLFF. The CDR3 DNA sequence: TGTGCCAGCAGCTCTGGGACAACAACTAATGAAAAACTGTTTTTT.